Described below is a single T cell receptor beta chain sequence and its context. Its antigen is currently unknown. The same CDR3 also results from other DNA sequences found in this sample. These data belong to a study of cytomegalovirus exposure and HLA in healthy donors. Clones were read by immunoSEQ multiplex PCR, and TCRdb kept only the in-frame ones, dropping some. The sample carries around 200,000 clones, approximately 83% recorded once. The study, taken as a whole, reports: In vitro work confirmed that three CMV-associated chains recognize CMV antigens. Cytomegalovirus association was listed for 170 or so TCR beta chains.

The donors were part of the roughly 120-subject validation cohort, which stood apart from the approximately 670-subject first cohort. V dropped 3 bases and J dropped 1 base, with 12 bases sitting between them. Germline CDR1 and CDR2: MGHDK and SYGVNS. The CDR3 covers 15 residues. The specimen sequenced was PBMCs. The sequence came from a woman aged 18-29 years in good health and CMV-seropositive. The V gene is TRBV25-1, the J gene TRBJ1-1; D is perhaps TRBD1 (5 bases). CDR3 region: CASSDPSGGNTEAFF. CDR3 nucleotide sequence: TGTGCCAGCAGTGATCCCTCGGGGGGGAACACTGAAGCTTTCTTT.